These 18 T cell receptor beta chains originate from one sample sequenced in a study of shared clonotypes between healthy human individuals. Clones were sequenced by immunoSEQ multiplex PCR, and TCRdb holds only the in-frame ones, with some missing. Among about 2.4 million clones, approximately 93% were seen once, and the ten largest hold about 0.34%. The specimen sequenced was naive CD4+ T cells from PBMCs. Subset described: CD45RA+ positively selected. These receptors were obtained from a man between 18 and 35 years old in good health. Some clones in this sample may be carry-over from other donors' samples.

Concerning this clone: The same CDR3 is also encoded by other DNA sequences in this sample. V usage is TRBV28 and J usage is TRBJ2-1, with 7 bases fitting TRBD2. This CDR3 is built from 16 residues. Trimming cost V 4 bases and J 0 bases; bases outside gene matches: 6. Looked up from germline, CDR1 is MDHEN and CDR2 is SYDVKM. CDR3 sequence (DNA): TGTGCCAGCAGTTCGCTAGCGGTTAGCTCCTACAATGAGCAGTTCTTC. The encoded protein is CASSSLAVSSYNEQFF.

The rearrangement links TRBV5-4 to TRBJ2-7; 9 bases map to TRBD1. Losses at the gene ends were 3 bases for V and 3 bases for J; bases not matched to a gene: 4. Looked up from germline, CDR1 is SGHNT and CDR2 is YYREEE (reference sequence). The CDR3 loop spans 14 amino acids. Here the CDR3 reads CASSWNRGLYEQYF. For the CDR3, the DNA is TGTGCCAGCAGCTGGAACAGGGGGCTCTACGAGCAGTACTTC.

In its sample, this clone was seen once. V is TRBV5-4 and J is TRBJ1-2, with 7 bases matching TRBD1. Germline CDR1 reads SGHNT; CDR2 reads YYREEE (reference sequence). V trimming: 4 bases; J trimming: 5 bases; junction bases outside the gene matches: 5. The CDR3 loop spans 13 amino acids. The CDR3 DNA reads as TGTGCCAGCAGCCCTACAGGGGAGTATGGCTACACCTTC. It translates to CASSPTGEYGYTF.

The rearrangement joins TRBV4-2 to TRBJ2-2, with TRBD1 matching over 11 bases. CDR1 and CDR2 (germline): LGHNA, YNFKEQ. The trim removed 4 bases at V and 3 bases at J, leaving 1 base unmatched. CDR3 length equals 15 residues. The CDR3 reads CASSRDRGDTGELFF. CDR3 DNA: TGTGCCAGCAGCCGGGACAGGGGGGACACCGGGGAGCTGTTTTTT.

As regards this clone: Other DNA sequences in the sample encode the same CDR3. The chain links TRBV5-1 to TRBJ1-1; 8 bases map to TRBD1. Germline V gene sequence: CDR1 SGHRS, CDR2 YFSETQ. Losses at the gene ends were 0 bases for V and 4 bases for J; bases not matched to a gene: 2. The CDR3 has 14 amino acids. The CDR3 region is CASSLEQGGTEAFF. CDR3 coding DNA: TGCGCCAGCAGCTTGGAACAGGGGGGCACTGAAGCTTTCTTT.

The DNA for the CDR3 is TGTGCCAGTAGATTAGACAGGGGCGCCGGGGAGCTGTTTTTT. Protein: CASRLDRGAGELFF. This chain joins TRBV19 and TRBJ2-2; 8 bases agree with TRBD1. The CDR3 totals 14 residues. Germline CDR1 is LNHDA and CDR2 is SQIVND (reference sequence). V dropped 6 bases and J dropped 6; count of bases not matched to a gene: 6.

V is TRBV28 and J is TRBJ1-5; D possibly corresponds to TRBD1 (6 bases). Germline CDR1 reads MDHEN; CDR2 reads SYDVKM. CDR3 size: 15 residues. V was cut by 5 bases and J by 9 bases, with 20 bases left in between. For the CDR3, the DNA is TGTGCCAGCAGTCTAACTAACAGGGTTGGGCGGCCCCAGCATTTT. Its translation: CASSLTNRVGRPQHF. Using reference TRBV28 and TRBJ1-5 for the parts outside the CDR3, the full variable domain is DVKVTQSSRYLVKRTGEKVFLECVQDMDHENMFWYRQDPGLGLRLIYFSYDVKMKEKGDIPEGYSVSREKKERFSLILESASTNQTSMYLCASSLTNRVGRPQHFGDGTRLSIL.

Remarks on this clone: Other DNA variants within this sample encode the same CDR3. V usage is TRBV5-1 and J usage is TRBJ2-3; no definite D call. Trimming left V 0 bases short and J 2 bases short, with 7 bases between. The CDR3 spans 14 residues. CDR1 SGHRS and CDR2 YFSETQ come from the germline V gene. This chain's CDR3 is CASSLGDITDTQYF. The CDR3 nucleotides are TGCGCCAGCAGCTTGGGAGACATCACAGATACGCAGTATTTT.

The chain uses TRBV5-1 and TRBJ1-2; D unclear. The CDR3 loop spans 15 amino acids. Germline V gene data show CDR1 as SGHRS and CDR2 as YFSETQ. The V gene lost 0 bases and the J gene lost 6 bases, with 15 bases spanning the gap. The CDR3 nucleotides are TGCGCCAGCAGCTTGGCCTCTACGACGGCAGATGGCTACACCTTC. Protein product: CASSLASTTADGYTF. The full variable domain, with the rest looked up from reference TRBV5-1 and TRBJ1-2, is KAGVTQTPRYLIKTRGQQVTLSCSPISGHRSVSWYQQTPGQGLQFLFEYFSETQRNKGNFPGRFSGRQFSNSRSEMNVSTLELGDSALYLCASSLASTTADGYTFGSGTRLTVV.

The CDR3 loop is CASRRPGQTTYEQYF. The DNA for the CDR3 is TGTGCCAGCAGGAGGCCGGGACAGACAACCTACGAGCAGTACTTC. The rearrangement joins TRBV6-1 to TRBJ2-7, with 7 positions matching TRBD1. J gave up 2 bases and V 6 bases, and 10 bases lay outside the gene matches. CDR1 and CDR2 (germline): MNHNS, SASEGT. The CDR3 totals 15 residues.

The chain joins TRBV11-3 to TRBJ1-1; the D is unclear. CDR1 is SGHNT and CDR2 is YENEEA in the germline V gene. The CDR3 sequence is 12 residues long. V was shortened by 4 bases and J by 8 bases, with 11 bases between the two germline ends. In DNA form, the CDR3 reads TGTGCCAGCAGCTCTGTGGGGAGCGAAGCTTTCTTT. The encoded protein is CASSSVGSEAFF.

The chain is built from TRBV19 and TRBJ1-4; D may be TRBD1 (5 bases). The CDR3 spans 13 residues. V gave up 7 bases and J gave up 4 bases, with 10 bases separating them. Per the germline V gene, CDR1 is LNHDA and CDR2 is SQIVND (reference sequence). The CDR3 nucleotides read TGTGCCAGTAAGGAGAGGGGTAATGAAAAACTGTTTTTT. It translates to CASKERGNEKLFF. The variable domain in full, with the rest retrieved from reference TRBV19 and TRBJ1-4, is DGGITQSPKYLFRKEGQNVTLSCEQNLNHDAMYWYRQDPGQGLRLIYYSQIVNDFQKGDIAEGYSVSREKKESFPLTVTSAQKNPTAFYLCASKERGNEKLFFGSGTQLSVL.

The chain uses TRBV27 and TRBJ2-7, with 7 bases fitting TRBD1. This CDR3 contains 15 residues. The trim removed 2 bases at V and 2 bases at J, leaving 6 bases unmatched. Per the germline V gene, CDR1 is MNHEY and CDR2 is SMNVEV (reference sequence). This CDR3 reads CASSLNRDSAYEQYF. The CDR3 DNA reads TGTGCCAGCAGTTTAAACCGGGACAGTGCCTACGAGCAGTACTTC.

The V gene is TRBV5-1, the J gene TRBJ1-4, with D maybe TRBD1 (5 bases). The CDR3 runs to 16 residues. Germline values: CDR1 SGHRS, CDR2 YFSETQ. V lost 1 base and J lost 8, with 18 bases in between. The CDR3 loop is CASSLPTGDWGEKLFF. CDR3 DNA sequence: TGCGCCAGCAGCTTGCCCACCGGGGACTGGGGCGAAAAACTGTTTTTT.

The CDR3 sequence: CASSNQETQYF. The DNA for the CDR3 is TGTGCCAGCAGCAACCAAGAGACCCAGTACTTC. The chain uses TRBV13 and TRBJ2-5, with D unclear. The ends were cut back, 5 bases at V and 0 bases at J, with 1 base in the middle. This CDR3 is built from 11 residues. CDR1 and CDR2 from the germline V gene are PRHDT and FYEKMQ (reference sequence).

This chain links TRBV6-5 with TRBJ1-6; weak D call: TRBD1 (5 bases). The CDR3 spans 13 residues. Germline values: CDR1 MNHEY, CDR2 SVGAGI. V lost 6 bases to trimming and J lost 6 bases, with 9 bases between them. The CDR3 sequence is CASRRQLNSPLHF. The CDR3 DNA sequence: TGTGCCAGCAGGCGACAGCTTAATTCACCCCTCCACTTT.

The chain has TRBV5-1 and TRBJ1-1, with D uncertain. Germline loops: CDR1 SGHRS, CDR2 YFSETQ. V lost 5 bases to trimming and J lost 0 bases, with 14 bases between them. The CDR3 has 15 residues. The CDR3 spells CASSSYRTMNTEAFF. The CDR3, as DNA: TGCGCCAGCAGTTCTTACAGAACAATGAACACTGAAGCTTTCTTT.

The V gene is TRBV5-1, the J gene TRBJ2-7; 11 bases match TRBD2. The germline V gene encodes CDR1 SGHRS and CDR2 YFSETQ. J lost 0 bases, V lost 7 bases, and 3 bases had no gene match. The CDR3 is 14 residues long. Written as DNA, the CDR3 is TGCGCCAGCCGACTAGCGGGAAGCTCCTACGAGCAGTACTTC. It codes for CASRLAGSSYEQYF.